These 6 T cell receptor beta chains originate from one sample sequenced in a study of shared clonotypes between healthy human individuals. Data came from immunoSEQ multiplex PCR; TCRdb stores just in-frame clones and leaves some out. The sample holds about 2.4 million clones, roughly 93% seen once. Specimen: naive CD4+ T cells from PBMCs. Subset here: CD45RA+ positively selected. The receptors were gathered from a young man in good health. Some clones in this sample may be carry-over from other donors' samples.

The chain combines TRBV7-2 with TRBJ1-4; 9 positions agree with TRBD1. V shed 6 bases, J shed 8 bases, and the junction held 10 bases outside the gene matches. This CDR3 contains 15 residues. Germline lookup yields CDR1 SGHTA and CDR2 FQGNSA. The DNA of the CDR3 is TGTGCCAGCAGTCTAGCCGGGACAGGGCTAGAAAAACTGTTTTTT. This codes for CASSLAGTGLEKLFF.

The CDR3 region has the DNA TGTGCCACACAAAAGGCCGGGGCCCAAGAGACCCAGTACTTC. It yields the protein CATQKAGAQETQYF. The chain combines TRBV28 with TRBJ2-5; D possibly matches TRBD1 or TRBD2 (5 bases each). This CDR3 region has 14 residues. The V gene's germline CDR1 is MDHEN and CDR2 SYDVKM. Trimming removed 10 bases from V and 1 base from J, with 16 bases in between.

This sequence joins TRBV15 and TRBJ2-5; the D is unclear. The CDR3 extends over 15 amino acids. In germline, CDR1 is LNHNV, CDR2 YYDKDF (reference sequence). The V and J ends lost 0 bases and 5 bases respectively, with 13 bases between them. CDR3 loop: CATSRDLHLRETQYF. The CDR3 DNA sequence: TGTGCCACCAGCAGAGATCTCCATCTTCGGGAGACCCAGTACTTC.

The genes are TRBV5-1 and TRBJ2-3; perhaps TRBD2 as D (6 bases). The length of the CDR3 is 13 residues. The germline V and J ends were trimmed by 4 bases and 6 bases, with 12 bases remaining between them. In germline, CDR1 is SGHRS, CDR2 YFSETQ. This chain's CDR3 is CASSHGTPDTQYF. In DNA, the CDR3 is TGCGCCAGCAGCCATGGGACTCCGGATACGCAGTATTTT.

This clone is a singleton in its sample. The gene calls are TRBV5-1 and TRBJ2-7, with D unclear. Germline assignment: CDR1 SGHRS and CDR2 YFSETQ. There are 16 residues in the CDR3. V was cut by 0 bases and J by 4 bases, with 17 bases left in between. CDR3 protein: CASSLVSSRSGYEQYF. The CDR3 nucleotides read TGCGCCAGCAGCTTGGTTTCCAGCAGGTCGGGTTACGAGCAGTACTTC.

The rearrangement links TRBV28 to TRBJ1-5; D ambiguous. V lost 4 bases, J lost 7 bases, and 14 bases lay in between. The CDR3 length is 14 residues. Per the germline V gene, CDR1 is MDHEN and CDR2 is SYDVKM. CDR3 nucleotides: TGTGCCAGCAGTTCCAAGGGTCAAGGGCAGCCCCAGCATTTT. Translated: CASSSKGQGQPQHF.